This T cell receptor (beta chain) emerged from a study of T cells in Graves' hyperthyroidism and ophthalmopathy. Trimming took 3 bases from V and 0 from J, leaving 8 bases between them. The CDR3 runs to 14 residues. CDR1 and CDR2 (germline): GTSNPN, SVGIG (reference sequence). It was RNA transcripts that yielded the amplified TCR beta CDR3 regions. With the HTBI primer set, the TCR CDR3 went through a first round of RT-PCR. From the multiplex PCR reads, TCRdb called clonotypes with MiXCR, one entry per CDR3 protein. The repertoire holds approximately 400,000 distinct CDR3 sequences, with more than 11% as singletons. This clonotype was found many times.

The clonotype comes from a woman aged 60-70 years with Graves' hyperthyroidism. This chain connects TRBV30 to TRBJ2-2; the D gene could be TRBD1 or TRBD2 (5 bases each). The sequencing sample was made of blood. CDR3: CAWRGTPNTGELFF. The CDR3 DNA follows: TGTGCCTGGAGAGGGACCCCGAACACCGGGGAGCTGTTTTTT.